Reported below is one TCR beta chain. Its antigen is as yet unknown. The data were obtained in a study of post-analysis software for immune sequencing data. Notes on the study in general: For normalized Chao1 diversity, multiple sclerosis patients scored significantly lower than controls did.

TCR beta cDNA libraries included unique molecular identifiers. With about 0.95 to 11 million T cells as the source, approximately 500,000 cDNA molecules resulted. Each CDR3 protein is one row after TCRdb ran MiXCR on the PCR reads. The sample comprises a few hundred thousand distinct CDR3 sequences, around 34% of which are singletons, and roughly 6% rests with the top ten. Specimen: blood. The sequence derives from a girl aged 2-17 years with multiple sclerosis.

The CDR3 sequence is CASSSSAFFTGELFF. The CDR3 region has the DNA TGTGCCAGCAGCTCCTCGGCGTTTTTCACCGGGGAGCTGTTTTTT. The J gene is TRBJ2-2, the V gene TRBV7-3; D gene unclear. V lost 4 bases and J 4 bases, leaving 13 bases between the germline ends. Germline CDR1 reads SGHTA; CDR2 reads FQGTGA. The CDR3 contains 15 residues.